These 29 T cell receptor beta chains share one sample of origin, sequenced in a study of T cells in Graves' hyperthyroidism and ophthalmopathy (dated by TCRdb to about 2019). The library was prepared using multiplex PCR. Instrument used: Illumina HiSeq 2000. The TCR beta CDR3 regions were amplified from the RNA transcripts. The TCR CDR3 was subjected to a first round of RT-PCR using the HTBI primer set and the Qiagen OneStep RT-PCR kit. The public reads were quality trimmed at Q25 with fastp and then assembled into clones with MiXCR by TCRdb, keeping productive beta chains. Each CDR3 protein appears once, grouped with its most common genes and DNA. The sample table records more than 500,000 distinct CDR3 sequences; about half of these occur just once. Around a fifth of the sample is held by the ten biggest clonotypes. What was sequenced was peripheral blood or thyroid tissue (not recorded which). The receptors stem from an adult woman with Graves' disease, either hyperthyroidism or ophthalmopathy (not recorded which).

This clonotype was seen at least ten times. This chain connects TRBV20-1 to TRBJ1-5; D uncertain. The V end was cut by 6 bases, the J end by 0 bases, with 9 bases between. CDR1 and CDR2 from the germline V gene are DFQATT and SNEGSKA (reference sequence). This CDR3 comprises 13 residues. CDR3 region: CSAPPDSNQPQHF. The DNA for the CDR3 is TGCAGTGCACCGCCGGATAGCAATCAGCCCCAGCATTTT.

This clonotype occurred once. The rearrangement links TRBV7-9 to TRBJ1-1; D is uncertain. This CDR3 spans 15 amino acids. V lost 4 bases to trimming and J lost 1 base, with 13 bases between them. The V gene's germline CDR1 is SEHNR and CDR2 FQNEAQ (reference sequence). CDR3 in DNA: TGTGCCAGCAGCTGGACTAGCGGGAGGAACACTGAAGCTTTCTTT. Translation: CASSWTSGRNTEAFF.

This clonotype showed up just a few times. The chain combines TRBV29-1 with TRBJ2-5; D possibly corresponds to TRBD1 (6 bases). The V gene's germline CDR1 is SQVTM and CDR2 ANQGSEA. The CDR3 extends over 13 amino acids. V was trimmed by 8 bases and J by 1 base, leaving 14 bases between them. The CDR3 nucleotides are TGCAGCCTCGAGGGGGTAGGCCAAGAGACCCAGTACTTC. Amino acids: CSLEGVGQETQYF.

V is TRBV15 and J is TRBJ2-7; 11 bases are shared with TRBD2. Unmatched junction bases numbered 4, after V lost 6 bases and J lost 6 bases. Per germline, CDR1 LNHNV and CDR2 YYDKDF (reference sequence). The CDR3 is 13 amino acids. The DNA for the CDR3 is TGTGCCACCAGTAGCGGGAGGGCCTCCGAGCAGTACTTC. This codes for CATSSGRASEQYF.

Worth noting for this clonotype: One end of the junction does not line up with germline, which may come from a read error. The genes are TRBV29-1 and TRBJ2-2; 7 bases line up with TRBD2. From germline, CDR1 is SQVTM and CDR2 ANQGSEA. The CDR3 length is 15 residues. CDR3 nucleotides: TGCAGCGTTGAGGTGGCGGGAGATAACACCGGGGAGCTGCTTTTT. It encodes CSVEVAGDNTGELLF.

This chain connects TRBV7-9 to TRBJ1-4, with D possibly being TRBD1 (5 bases). The CDR3 runs 13 residues. Per germline, CDR1 SEHNR and CDR2 FQNEAQ (reference sequence). The V end lost 8 bases, the J end lost 4 bases, and 11 bases lay between the germline ends. The chain's CDR3 is CASGQGLNEKLFF. For the CDR3, the DNA is TGTGCCAGCGGGCAGGGACTTAATGAAAAACTGTTTTTT.

This clonotype was counted ten times or more. V is TRBV7-9 and J is TRBJ2-7; D ambiguous. V was trimmed by 1 base and J by 5 bases, leaving 12 bases between them. The CDR3 extends over 14 amino acids. The germline V gene encodes CDR1 SEHNR and CDR2 FQNEAQ (reference sequence). Written as DNA, the CDR3 is TGTGCCAGCAGCTTAGAATCCTGGAAGGACGAGCAGTACTTC. This gives the protein CASSLESWKDEQYF. The whole variable domain, remainder taken from reference TRBV7-9 and TRBJ2-7, is DTGVSQNPRHKITKRGQNVTFRCDPISEHNRLYWYRQTLGQGPEFLTYFQNEAQLEKSRLLSDRFSAERPKGSFSTLEIQRTEQGDSAMYLCASSLESWKDEQYFGPGTRLTVT.

The chain employs TRBV20-1 and TRBJ2-2, with 8 bases lining up with TRBD1. Germline V CDR1 and CDR2: DFQATT, SNEGSKA (reference sequence). The CDR3 has 14 residues. J lost 4 bases, V lost 6 bases, and 7 bases had no gene match. CDR3: CSAEDRGLTGELFF. CDR3 coding DNA: TGCAGTGCAGAAGACAGGGGCCTCACCGGGGAGCTGTTTTTT.

The chain carries TRBV24-1 and TRBJ2-1; D uncertain. CDR3 length equals 17 residues. Germline CDR1 KGHDR, CDR2 SFDVKD. V lost 7 bases, J lost 6 bases, and 24 bases lay in between. The CDR3 nucleotides are TGTGCCACCAGCGCGACCCGTAGGGCAGAGAAGTTCAATGAGCAGTTCTTC. Translated, it gives CATSATRRAEKFNEQFF.

This clonotype was seen many times. V and J are TRBV5-1 and TRBJ1-1, with TRBD1 matching over 7 bases. From germline, CDR1 is SGHRS and CDR2 YFSETQ. The CDR3 runs to 15 residues. Trimming removed 3 bases from V and 0 bases from J; junction bases left unmatched: 5. CDR3 residues: CASSSQGGMNTEAFF. In DNA, the CDR3 is TGCGCCAGCAGCTCGCAGGGGGGCATGAACACTGAAGCTTTCTTT.

The V and J genes are TRBV7-9 and TRBJ2-7, with TRBD2 matching over 11 bases. The CDR3 runs to 13 residues. Germline CDR1 SEHNR, CDR2 FQNEAQ (reference sequence). Trimming removed 7 bases from V and 3 bases from J; junction bases left unmatched: 2. CDR3 loop: CASTGTSGYEQYF. CDR3 sequence (DNA): TGTGCCAGCACAGGGACTAGCGGCTACGAGCAGTACTTC.

The sample holds many counts of this clonotype. V gene TRBV27 combines with J gene TRBJ1-2, with D perhaps TRBD1 (5 bases). Germline V gives CDR1 MNHEY, CDR2 SMNVEV (reference sequence). V was pared by 5 bases and J by 7 bases, with 17 bases between. The CDR3 spans 14 residues. DNA for the CDR3: TGTGCCAGCAGTACCGGGACGGAGTCTGGTGGCTACACCTTC. Residues: CASSTGTESGGYTF.

This chain's CDR3 is CASSLAGGGGGENQPQHF. The CDR3 DNA follows: TGTGCCAGCAGCTTAGCCGGTGGGGGGGGTGGCGAGAATCAGCCCCAGCATTTT. The chain couples TRBV7-2 to TRBJ1-5; perhaps TRBD1 as D (5 bases). Germline values: CDR1 SGHTA, CDR2 FQGNSA. The germline V and J ends were trimmed by 0 bases and 4 bases, with 19 bases remaining between them. The CDR3 consists of 18 residues.

This clonotype was seen a handful of times. This rearrangement joins TRBV10-3 to TRBJ2-7; D unclear. V lost 2 bases to trimming and J lost 7 bases, with 0 bases between them. The germline CDR1 and CDR2 sequences are ENHRY and SYGVKD. CDR3 length equals 9 residues. CDR3 DNA sequence: TGTGCCATCAGTGAGGAGCAGTACTTC. Its protein is CAISEEQYF.

This clonotype was counted at least ten times. CDR3 protein: CASAWEEVATEAFF. The CDR3 DNA is TGCGCCAGCGCCTGGGAGGAAGTGGCCACTGAAGCTTTCTTT. The gene calls are TRBV5-1 and TRBJ1-1; D not certain. V dropped 7 bases and J dropped 4 bases, with 17 bases sitting between them. CDR1 and CDR2 (germline): SGHRS, YFSETQ. The CDR3 consists of 14 residues.

Many counts were recorded for this clonotype. The genes are TRBV5-1 and TRBJ2-2; D is unresolved. Deletions cut 1 base from V and 0 bases from J, with 10 bases between. Germline-derived CDR1 and CDR2 are SGHRS and YFSETQ. This CDR3 is 16 amino acids long. CDR3 bases: TGCGCCAGCAGCTTGTCGCAGTCGCCGAACACCGGGGAGCTGTTTTTT. This sequence encodes CASSLSQSPNTGELFF.

The genes are TRBV2 and TRBJ1-5; D remains ambiguous. Trimming left V 8 bases short and J 14 bases short, with 22 bases between. CDR1 is SNHLY, CDR2 FYNNEI, per germline. CDR3 length equals 13 residues. The CDR3 is CASHLAGQVYEHF. CDR3 DNA sequence: TGTGCCAGCCATCTAGCGGGCCAAGTCTACGAGCATTTT.

Here the CDR3 DNA reads TGTGCCAGCAGCCTGGGGCTAGGTCGTCACGAGCAGTACTTC. Translated: CASSLGLGRHEQYF. The chain recombines TRBV9 with TRBJ2-7, with D tentatively TRBD1 (5 bases). Looked up from germline, CDR1 is SGDLS and CDR2 is YYNGEE. Trimming shortened V by 4 bases and J by 5 bases, and 16 bases separated the two germline ends. The CDR3 is 14 residues long.

The chain is built from TRBV6-1 and TRBJ1-5, with 8 bases matching TRBD1. V gave up 8 bases and J gave up 11 bases; unmatched junction bases: 11. CDR3 length: 13 residues. Germline CDR1 MNHNS, CDR2 SASEGT. CDR3 nucleotide sequence: TGTGCCAGCGGACAGGGTCCTACAGAGACCCAGCATTTT. It specifies CASGQGPTETQHF.

The chain combines TRBV7-2 with TRBJ1-6, with TRBD1 matching over 7 bases. The CDR3 has 16 residues. Germline CDR1 and CDR2: SGHTA and FQGNSA. After removal of 1 base from V and 3 bases from J, the junction contained 3 bases not matched to a gene. The CDR3 coding sequence is TGTGCCAGCAGCTTAGATCACAGGGGCTATAATTCACCCCTCCACTTT. It translates to CASSLDHRGYNSPLHF.

To note about this clonotype: The conserved phenylalanine or tryptophan normally closing the CDR3 is absent here, so this likely arose from a read error. The chain recombines TRBV25-1 with TRBJ1-1, with D possibly TRBD1 on 5 matching bases. Germline assignment: CDR1 MGHDK and CDR2 SYGVNS. The CDR3 runs to 14 residues. CDR3 protein: CANSVEGENTEAFL. The CDR3 DNA is TGTGCCAACAGTGTGGAAGGGGAGAACACTGAAGCTTTCCTT.

The gene calls are TRBV25-1 and TRBJ2-7; 8 bases map to TRBD1. Germline-derived CDR1 and CDR2 are MGHDK and SYGVNS. CDR3 length: 11 amino acids. The J segment lost 5 bases and the V segment lost 10 bases, leaving 4 bases of the junction unmatched. The CDR3 nucleotides read TGTGCCACCAGGGGGCAGAACGAGCAGTACTTC. It codes for CATRGQNEQYF.

This clonotype was detected many times. The V gene is TRBV5-1, the J gene TRBJ1-5; possibly TRBD1 for D (5 bases). The germline V gene encodes CDR1 SGHRS and CDR2 YFSETQ. The CDR3 is 14 amino acids. The V and J ends lost 3 bases and 4 bases respectively, with 11 bases between them. Here the CDR3 DNA reads TGCGCCAGCAGCTCCGGGACTGCTAATCAGCCCCAGCATTTT. This codes for CASSSGTANQPQHF.

To note about this clonotype: A read error is likely, as this CDR3 ends without the conserved phenylalanine or tryptophan. The DNA is left out, because the CDR3 cannot be placed on it with certainty; the CDR3 is given as TCRdb lists it. The V and J genes are TRBV10-3 and TRBJ1-3; the table's D call of TRBD1 was not tested on the DNA. In germline, CDR1 is ENHRY, CDR2 SYGVKD. The CDR3 spans 9 amino acids, including both terminal residues. CDR3 sequence: CAIRMTGGS.

This clonotype was found a few times. The chain joins TRBV6-4 to TRBJ2-2; D possibly corresponds to TRBD2 (6 bases). Germline assignment: CDR1 MRHNA and CDR2 SNTAGT. V gave up 0 bases and J gave up 7 bases, with 12 bases separating them. This CDR3 contains 15 residues. The CDR3 DNA sequence: TGTGCCAGCAGTGACTCGCACGGGAGTGGCGGGGAGCTGTTTTTT. Translating gives CASSDSHGSGGELFF.

This clonotype was found many times. The junction and the germline gene differ at one end; a read error may be behind it. The gene calls are TRBV12-3 or TRBV12-4 and TRBJ1-2; D is uncertain. This CDR3 has 14 residues. The CDR3 bases are TGTGCCAGCAGCTTAGGTTTGGGGATCTATGGCTACACCTTC. Residues: CASSLGLGIYGYTF.

The chain uses TRBV4-3 and TRBJ2-6; D unresolved. With 0 bases removed from V and 1 base from J, the gap between germline ends came to 7 bases. This CDR3 contains 16 residues. Germline loops: CDR1 LGHNA, CDR2 YSLEER. The CDR3 DNA follows: TGCGCCAGCAGCCAAGATCGACCGTCTGGGGCCAACGTCCTGACTTTC. As protein: CASSQDRPSGANVLTF.

CDR3 nucleotides: TGCGCCAGCAGCAACACCGGCTGGGAGCCCCAGCATTTT. This gives the protein CASSNTGWEPQHF. J is TRBJ1-5 and V is TRBV5-1; D call uncertain. This CDR3 region has 13 residues. V was trimmed by 4 bases and J by 8 bases, leaving 13 bases between them. Germline lookup yields CDR1 SGHRS and CDR2 YFSETQ.

The genes are TRBV29-1 and TRBJ1-4; tentative D call: TRBD1 (6 bases). Trimming took 4 bases from V and 3 from J, leaving 9 bases between them. The CDR3 covers 13 residues. CDR1 SQVTM and CDR2 ANQGSEA come from the germline V gene. The DNA for the CDR3 is TGCAGCGTTGGAACAGGGCCTAATGAAAAACTGTTTTTT. Its protein is CSVGTGPNEKLFF.